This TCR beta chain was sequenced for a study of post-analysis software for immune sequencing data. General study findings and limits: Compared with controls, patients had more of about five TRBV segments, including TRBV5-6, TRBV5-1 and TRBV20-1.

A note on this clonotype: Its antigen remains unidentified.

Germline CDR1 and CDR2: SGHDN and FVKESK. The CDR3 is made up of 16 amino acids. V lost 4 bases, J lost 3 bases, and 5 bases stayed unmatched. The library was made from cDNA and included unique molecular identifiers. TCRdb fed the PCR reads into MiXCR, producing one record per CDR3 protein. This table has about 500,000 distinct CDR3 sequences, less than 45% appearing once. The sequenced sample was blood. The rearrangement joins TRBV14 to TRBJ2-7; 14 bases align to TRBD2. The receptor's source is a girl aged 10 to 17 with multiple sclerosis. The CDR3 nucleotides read TGTGCCAGCAGCCGACAGGGACTAGCGGGAGACTACGAGCAGTACTTC. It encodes CASSRQGLAGDYEQYF.